The present entry profiles one TCR beta chain with its context. This clone's antigen is unknown. There are no base qualities to consult, and no much larger clone falls within one base. These data originate in a study of CD8 T cells in Susac syndrome (dated by TCRdb to the late 2010s). At the level of the whole study: The study used repertoire sequencing to test whether antigen drove CD8+ T cell activation and differentiation in Susac syndrome. The study compared CD8+ T cell repertoire clonality among 12 healthy donors, roughly 14 Susac syndrome patients and 15 multiple sclerosis patients.

What the research found in general, with its limitations: The number of individuals in the TCR sequencing and HLA analysis was recognized as being relatively small.

The junction carries 10 bases between V and J, which are trimmed by 7 bases and 4 bases respectively. The germline V gene gives CDR1 as SQVTM and CDR2 as ANQGSEA. The CDR3, cysteine through phenylalanine, is 12 amino acids long. Only the CDR3 region is kept as DNA, spanning 36 bases read in frame from base 1. RNA was extracted using the RNeasy kit, and about 0.5 to 1 ug of the RNA was reverse transcribed with random hexamers. TCR beta CDR3 regions were amplified with the immunoSEQ multiplex PCR assay covering 54 Vbeta and 13 Jbeta segments. To correct PCR amplification bias, a synthetic template baseline was used for both primer optimization and computational correction. Under the source paper's analysis protocol: Only productive sequences were kept, with reads annotated to V, D and J genes according to IMGT and analyzed in immunoSEQ Analyzer. Clonality was computed as one minus Shannon entropy normalized by log2 of the number of productive unique sequences. Public and private clones were assessed among the 100 most prevalent clones of each patient and control. Susac-specific clones were defined as absent from healthy and MS cohorts, around 980 published viral clones and other ImmuneACCESS disease sequences. TCRdb reprocessed the public reads (quality trimming at Q25 with fastp, clone calling with MiXCR) and kept in-frame beta chains. All rows with the same CDR3 protein become a single entry with the most common DNA and genes. What appears here as the V and J calls and clone size reflects TCRdb's work, not the paper's. Across this sample there are more than 200,000 distinct CDR3 sequences, with more than 85% seen only once. Of the sample, around 0.14% is held by the ten largest clones.

High-throughput TCR beta sequencing profiled peripheral blood CD8+ and CD4+ T cells from healthy donors, Susac syndrome patients and multiple sclerosis patients. Multiple sclerosis controls were treatment-naive patients with stable or active relapsing-remitting disease fulfilling revised McDonald criteria. CD8+ TEMRA cells were enriched by FACS, while bulk CD8+ and CD4+ T cells were purified by magnetic negative isolation. Blood was drawn into EDTA tubes, processed within 24 hours, and PBMCs were isolated by density gradient centrifugation. PBMCs intended for TCR sequencing were frozen in liquid nitrogen and were later thawed in a 37 degrees C water bath. The sorted or isolated CD4+, CD8+ and CD8+ TEMRA cells had a purity of 90% or higher.

The rearrangement joined TRBV29-1 to TRBJ2-2; the D call could be TRBD1 or TRBD2, with each sharing 5 bases. The receptor's source is a human donor with multiple sclerosis. Sequencing was carried out using CD8+ T cells from PBMCs. The DNA reads TGCAGCGCAGGGACCGGCACCGGGGAGCTGTTTTTT. This sequence encodes CSAGTGTGELFF.